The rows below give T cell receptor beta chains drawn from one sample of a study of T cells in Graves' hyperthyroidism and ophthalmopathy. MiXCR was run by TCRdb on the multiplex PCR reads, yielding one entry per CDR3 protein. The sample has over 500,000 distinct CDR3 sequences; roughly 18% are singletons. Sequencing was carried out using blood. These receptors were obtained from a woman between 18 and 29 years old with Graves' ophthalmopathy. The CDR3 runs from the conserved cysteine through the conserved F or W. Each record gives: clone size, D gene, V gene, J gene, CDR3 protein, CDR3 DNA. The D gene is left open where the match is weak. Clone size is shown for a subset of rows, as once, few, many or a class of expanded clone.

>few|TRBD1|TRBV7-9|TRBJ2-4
CASSTHSRQGLLAKNIQYF
TGTGCCAGCAGCACACATTCTCGACAGGGGTTACTAGCCAAAAACATTCAGTACTTC
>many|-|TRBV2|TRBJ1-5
CASSAGAGYQPQHF
TGTGCCAGCAGCGCGGGGGCAGGATATCAGCCCCAGCATTTT
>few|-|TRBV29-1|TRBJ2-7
CSVESGGTYEQYF
TGCAGCGTTGAGTCTGGGGGAACCTACGAGCAGTACTTC
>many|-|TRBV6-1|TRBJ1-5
CASAIWAAGGYQPQHF
TGTGCCAGCGCCATCTGGGCCGCCGGGGGGTATCAGCCCCAGCATTTT
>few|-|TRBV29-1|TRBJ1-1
CSVVRSVNTEAFF
TGCAGCGTTGTAAGGTCCGTGAACACTGAAGCTTTCTTT
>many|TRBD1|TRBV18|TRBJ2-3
CASRDRIISETDTQYF
TGTGCCAGCCGGGACAGGATAATATCGGAGACAGATACGCAGTATTTT
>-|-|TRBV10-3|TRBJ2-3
CATQGPAVTDTQYF
TGTGCCACCCAGGGACCAGCGGTCACAGATACGCAGTATTTT
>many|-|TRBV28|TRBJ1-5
CASSPLSVPYSNQPQHF
TGTGCCAGCAGTCCCCTTTCCGTTCCCTATAGCAATCAGCCCCAGCATTTT
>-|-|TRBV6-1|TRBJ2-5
CASSRVQGTQYF
TGTGCCAGCAGCCGGGTTCAGGGGACCCAGTACTTC
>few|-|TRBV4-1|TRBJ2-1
CASSQDGGTISSEQFF
TGCGCCAGCAGCCAAGATGGTGGGACGATTTCATCCGAGCAGTTCTTC
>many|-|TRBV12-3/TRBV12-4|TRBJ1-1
CASSFKGGRNTEAFF
TGTGCCAGCAGTTTTAAAGGAGGCCGGAACACTGAAGCTTTCTTT
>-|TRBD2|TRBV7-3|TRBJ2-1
CASSLSGGYYNEQFF
TGTGCCAGCAGCTTAAGCGGGGGGTACTACAATGAGCAGTTCTTC
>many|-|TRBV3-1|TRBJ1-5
CASSLSLTNQPQHF
TGTGCCAGCAGCCTCTCTCTGACCAATCAGCCCCAGCATTTT
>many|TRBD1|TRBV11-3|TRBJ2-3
CASSPRRQGETDTQYF
TGTGCCAGCAGCCCCCGACGACAGGGGGAAACAGATACGCAGTATTTT
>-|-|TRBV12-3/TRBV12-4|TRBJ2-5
CASSNSGQWRVGETQYF
TGTGCCAGCAGTAATTCGGGACAGTGGAGGGTGGGAGAGACCCAGTACTTC
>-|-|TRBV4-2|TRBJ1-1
CASSQTPRTGYYPNTEAFF
TGTGCCAGCAGCCAAACCCCGAGAACAGGATACTACCCGAACACTGAAGCTTTCTTT
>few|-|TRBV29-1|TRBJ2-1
CSVGQGRSEQFF
TGCAGCGTTGGCCAAGGGCGTAGTGAGCAGTTCTTC
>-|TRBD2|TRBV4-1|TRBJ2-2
CASSQDRLAGERGELFF
TGCGCCAGCAGCCAAGATCGACTAGCGGGAGAACGTGGGGAGCTGTTTTTT
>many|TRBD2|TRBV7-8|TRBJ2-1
CASSSASGGIDEQFF
TGTGCCAGCAGCTCAGCAAGCGGGGGGATAGATGAGCAGTTCTTC
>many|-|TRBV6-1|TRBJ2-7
CASSEEGTGSYEQYF
TGTGCCAGCAGTGAAGAGGGGACCGGATCCTACGAGCAGTACTTC
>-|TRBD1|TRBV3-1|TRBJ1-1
CASNTDRAGTEAFF
TGTGCCAGCAACACGGACAGGGCGGGCACTGAAGCTTTCTTT
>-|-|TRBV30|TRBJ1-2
CAWVAANYGYTF
TGTGCCTGGGTGGCGGCCAACTATGGCTACACCTTC
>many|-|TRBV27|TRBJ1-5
CASSRGGGNQPQHF
TGTGCCAGCAGTCGAGGGGGTGGAAATCAGCCCCAGCATTTT
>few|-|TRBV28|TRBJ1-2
CASSLQSLSYTF
TGTGCCAGCAGTCTACAGTCTTTGAGCTACACCTTC
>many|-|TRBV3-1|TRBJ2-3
CASSRFAGTTDTQYF
TGTGCCAGCAGCCGCTTCGCGGGTACCACAGATACGCAGTATTTT
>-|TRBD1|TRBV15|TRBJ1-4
CATSNGQENEKLFF
TGTGCCACCAGCAACGGACAGGAAAATGAAAAACTGTTTTTT
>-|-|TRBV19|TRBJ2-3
CASSSPRQDTDTQYF
TGTGCCAGTAGTTCCCCCCGACAGGACACAGATACGCAGTATTTT
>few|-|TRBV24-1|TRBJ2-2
CATKDYSGELFF
TGTGCCACCAAAGACTATTCCGGGGAGCTGTTTTTT
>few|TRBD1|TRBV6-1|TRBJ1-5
CASTEGTGGNQPQHF
TGTGCCAGCACTGAGGGAACAGGGGGCAATCAGCCCCAGCATTTT
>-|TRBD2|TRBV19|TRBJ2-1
CASSKTGTSANEQFF
TGTGCCAGTAGTAAGACCGGGACTAGCGCCAATGAGCAGTTCTTC
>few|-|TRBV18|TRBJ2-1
CASSPNRAPSGNEQFF
TGTGCCAGCTCACCAAACCGAGCTCCGAGCGGCAATGAGCAGTTCTTC
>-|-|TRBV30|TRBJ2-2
CAGGQGGYTGELFF
TGTGCCGGAGGACAGGGAGGGTACACCGGGGAGCTGTTTTTT
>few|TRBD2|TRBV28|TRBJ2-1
CASSLLGLAGPSYNEQFF
TGTGCCAGCAGTTTATTAGGACTAGCGGGACCCTCCTACAATGAGCAGTTCTTC
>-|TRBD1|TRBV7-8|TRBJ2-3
CASSSGQGRTDTQYF
TGTGCCAGCAGCTCGGGACAGGGAAGGACAGATACGCAGTATTTT
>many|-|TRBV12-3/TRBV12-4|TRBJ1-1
CASSFMGKTEAFF
TGTGCCAGCAGTTTTATGGGGAAGACTGAAGCTTTCTTT
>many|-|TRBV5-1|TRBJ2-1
CASSLDPYNEQFF
TGCGCCAGCAGCTTGGACCCCTACAATGAGCAGTTCTTC
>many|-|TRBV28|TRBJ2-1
CASSFRGRSEQFF
TGTGCCAGCAGTTTCCGGGGCCGCTCGGAGCAGTTCTTC
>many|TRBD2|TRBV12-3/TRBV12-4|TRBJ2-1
CASSRGGGRNSYNEQFF
TGTGCCAGCAGCCGTGGAGGCGGGAGGAACTCCTACAATGAGCAGTTCTTC
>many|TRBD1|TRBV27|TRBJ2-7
CASSLIVGQGVVEQYF
TGTGCCAGCAGCCTAATCGTGGGACAGGGAGTAGTTGAGCAGTACTTC
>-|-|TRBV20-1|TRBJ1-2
CSAQGWGYTF
TGCAGTGCCCAGGGATGGGGCTACACCTTC
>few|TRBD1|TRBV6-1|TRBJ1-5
CASRDTGGQPQHF
TGTGCCAGCAGAGACACAGGGGGACAGCCCCAGCATTTT
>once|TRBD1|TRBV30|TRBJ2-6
CAWKGRGRGIYGANVLTF
TGTGCCTGGAAAGGTAGAGGCAGGGGGATCTATGGGGCCAACGTCCTGACTTTC
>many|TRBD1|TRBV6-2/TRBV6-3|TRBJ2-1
CASRPGQGIDNEQFF
TGTGCCAGCAGACCGGGACAGGGGATCGACAATGAGCAGTTCTTC
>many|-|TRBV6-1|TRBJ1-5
CASSDRVGNQPQHF
TGTGCCAGCAGTGACAGGGTAGGAAATCAGCCCCAGCATTTT
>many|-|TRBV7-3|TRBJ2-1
CASSLTGTPVYNEQFF
TGTGCCAGCAGCTTAACAGGGACTCCTGTCTACAATGAGCAGTTCTTC
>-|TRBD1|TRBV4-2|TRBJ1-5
CASSQVDRGGQPQHF
TGTGCCAGCAGCCAAGTCGACAGGGGGGGACAGCCCCAGCATTTT
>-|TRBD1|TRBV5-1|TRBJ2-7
CASSQTGAGAAEQYF
TGCGCCAGCAGCCAGACAGGGGCCGGCGCGGCTGAGCAGTACTTC
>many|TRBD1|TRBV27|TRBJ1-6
CASSRTGGNSPLHF
TGTGCCAGCAGTCGGACAGGGGGCAATTCACCCCTCCACTTT
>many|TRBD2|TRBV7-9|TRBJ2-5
CASSFFSSSGRAETQYF
TGTGCCAGCAGCTTCTTCTCATCTAGCGGGAGGGCCGAGACCCAGTACTTC